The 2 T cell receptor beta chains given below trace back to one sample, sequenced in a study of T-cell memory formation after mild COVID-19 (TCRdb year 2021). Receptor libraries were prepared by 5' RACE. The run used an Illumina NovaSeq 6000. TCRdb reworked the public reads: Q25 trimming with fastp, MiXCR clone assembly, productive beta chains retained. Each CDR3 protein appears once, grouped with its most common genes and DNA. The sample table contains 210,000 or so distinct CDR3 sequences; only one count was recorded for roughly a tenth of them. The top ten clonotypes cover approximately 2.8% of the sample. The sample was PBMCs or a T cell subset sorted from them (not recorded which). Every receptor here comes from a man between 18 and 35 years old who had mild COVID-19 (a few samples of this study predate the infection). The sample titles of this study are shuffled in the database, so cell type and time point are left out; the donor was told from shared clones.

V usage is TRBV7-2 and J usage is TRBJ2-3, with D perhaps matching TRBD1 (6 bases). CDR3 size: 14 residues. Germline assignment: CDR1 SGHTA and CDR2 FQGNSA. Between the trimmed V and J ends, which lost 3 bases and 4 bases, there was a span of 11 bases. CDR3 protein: CASSFPGGADTQYF. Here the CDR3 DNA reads TGTGCCAGCAGCTTCCCTGGGGGCGCAGATACGCAGTATTTT.

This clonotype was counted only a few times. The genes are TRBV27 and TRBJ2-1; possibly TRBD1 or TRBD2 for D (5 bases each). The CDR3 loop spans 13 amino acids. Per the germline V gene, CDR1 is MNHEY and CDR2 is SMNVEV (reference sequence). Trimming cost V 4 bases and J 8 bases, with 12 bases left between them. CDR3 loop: CASSSGTVDEQFF. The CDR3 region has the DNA TGTGCCAGCAGTTCGGGGACGGTAGATGAGCAGTTCTTC.